This T cell receptor (beta chain) was obtained from a study of blood T cell repertoires in COVID-19. Study-wide background: PBMCs, B-cell-depleted T cells, or T cells were the source of the cDNA or gDNA that made up the material.

Sequencing was performed with immunoSEQ multiplex PCR; in TCRdb, only in-frame clones are kept and a portion is missing. Of about 200,000 clones listed, roughly 87% were seen once; the top ten hold roughly 2%. The sample taken for sequencing was peripheral blood. This sequence was found in a middle-aged man with active or convalescent COVID-19.

CDR3 bases: TGTGCCAGTAGTACACGCGCCGGGGCAGATACGCAGTATTTT. Its protein is CASSTRAGADTQYF. The chain recombines TRBV19 with TRBJ2-3, with D perhaps TRBD2 (5 bases). Trimming cost V 4 bases and J 4 bases, with 12 bases left between them. Germline V lookup: CDR1 LNHDA, CDR2 SQIVND (reference sequence). This CDR3 region has 14 residues.